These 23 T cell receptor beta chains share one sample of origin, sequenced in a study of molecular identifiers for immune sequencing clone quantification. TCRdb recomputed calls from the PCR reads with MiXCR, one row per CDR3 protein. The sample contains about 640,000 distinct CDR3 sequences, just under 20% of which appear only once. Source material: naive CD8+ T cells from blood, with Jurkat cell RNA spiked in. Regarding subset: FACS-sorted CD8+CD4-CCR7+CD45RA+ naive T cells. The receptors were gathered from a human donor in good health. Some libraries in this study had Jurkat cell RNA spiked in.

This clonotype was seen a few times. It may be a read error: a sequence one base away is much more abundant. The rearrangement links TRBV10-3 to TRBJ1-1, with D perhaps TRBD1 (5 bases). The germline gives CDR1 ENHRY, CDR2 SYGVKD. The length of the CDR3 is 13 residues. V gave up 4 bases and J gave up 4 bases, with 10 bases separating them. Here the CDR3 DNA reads TGTGCCATCAGTGGGGGGGGGGGCACTGAAGCTTTCTTT. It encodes CAISGGGGTEAFF.

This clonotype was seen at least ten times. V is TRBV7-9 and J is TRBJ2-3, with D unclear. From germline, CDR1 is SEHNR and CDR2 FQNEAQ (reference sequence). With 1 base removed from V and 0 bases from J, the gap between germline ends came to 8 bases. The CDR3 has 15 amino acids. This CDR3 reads CASSLGMGSTDTQYF. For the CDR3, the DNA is TGTGCCAGCAGCTTAGGAATGGGCAGCACAGATACGCAGTATTTT. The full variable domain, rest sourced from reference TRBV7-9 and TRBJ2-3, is DTGVSQNPRHKITKRGQNVTFRCDPISEHNRLYWYRQTLGQGPEFLTYFQNEAQLEKSRLLSDRFSAERPKGSFSTLEIQRTEQGDSAMYLCASSLGMGSTDTQYFGPGTRLTVL.

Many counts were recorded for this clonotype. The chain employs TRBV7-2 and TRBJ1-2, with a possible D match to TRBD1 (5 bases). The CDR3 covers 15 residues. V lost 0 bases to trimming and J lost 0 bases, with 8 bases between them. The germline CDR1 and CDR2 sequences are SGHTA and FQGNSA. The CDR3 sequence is CASSLASGANYGYTF. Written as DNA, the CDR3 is TGTGCCAGCAGCTTAGCATCGGGGGCTAACTATGGCTACACCTTC.

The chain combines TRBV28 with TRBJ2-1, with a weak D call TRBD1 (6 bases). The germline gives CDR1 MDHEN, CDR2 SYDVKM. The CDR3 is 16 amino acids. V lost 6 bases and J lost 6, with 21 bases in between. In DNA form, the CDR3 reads TGTGCCAGCAGCCGCCCGGAGGACAGCAACTGCAATGAGCAGTTCTTC. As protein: CASSRPEDSNCNEQFF.

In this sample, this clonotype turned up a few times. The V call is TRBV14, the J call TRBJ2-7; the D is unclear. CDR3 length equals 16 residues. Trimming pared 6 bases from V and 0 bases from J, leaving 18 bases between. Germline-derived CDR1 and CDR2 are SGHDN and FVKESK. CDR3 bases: TGTGCCAGCAGTCCTTCGCCAACGGGCTTCTCCTACGAGCAGTACTTC. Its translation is CASSPSPTGFSYEQYF.

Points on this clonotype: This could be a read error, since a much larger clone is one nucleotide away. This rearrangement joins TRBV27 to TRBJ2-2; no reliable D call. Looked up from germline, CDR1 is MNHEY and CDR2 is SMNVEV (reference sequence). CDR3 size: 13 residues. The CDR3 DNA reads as TGTACCAGCAGAGTTTCCGGAACCGGGGAGCTGTTTTTT. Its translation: CTSRVSGTGELFF.

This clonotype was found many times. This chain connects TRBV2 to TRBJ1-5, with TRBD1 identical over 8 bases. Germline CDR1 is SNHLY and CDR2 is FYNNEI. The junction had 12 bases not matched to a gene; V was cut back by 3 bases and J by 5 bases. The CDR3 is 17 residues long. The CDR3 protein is CASSEAPTGVYYQPQHF. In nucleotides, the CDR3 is TGTGCCAGCAGTGAGGCCCCGACAGGGGTTTACTATCAGCCCCAGCATTTT.

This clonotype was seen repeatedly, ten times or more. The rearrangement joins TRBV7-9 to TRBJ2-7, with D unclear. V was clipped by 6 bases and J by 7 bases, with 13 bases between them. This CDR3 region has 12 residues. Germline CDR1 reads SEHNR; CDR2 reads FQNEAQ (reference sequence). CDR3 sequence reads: CASRPPIGEQYF. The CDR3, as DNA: TGTGCCAGCAGACCGCCTATTGGTGAGCAGTACTTC.

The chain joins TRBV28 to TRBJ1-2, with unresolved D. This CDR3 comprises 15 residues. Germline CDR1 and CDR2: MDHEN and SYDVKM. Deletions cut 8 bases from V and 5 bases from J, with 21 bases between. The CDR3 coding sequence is TGTGCCAGCTCAAACCGGGGAGCGGCTTCGTATGGCTACACCTTC. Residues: CASSNRGAASYGYTF.

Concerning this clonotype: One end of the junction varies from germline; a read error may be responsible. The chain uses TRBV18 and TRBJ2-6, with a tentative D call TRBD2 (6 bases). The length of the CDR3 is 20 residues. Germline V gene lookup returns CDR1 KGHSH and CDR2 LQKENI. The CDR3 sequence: CASSPMEIRDSLSGANVPTF. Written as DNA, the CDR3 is TGTGCCAGCTCACCAATGGAAATCCGGGACTCTCTCTCTGGGGCCAACGTCCCGACTTTC. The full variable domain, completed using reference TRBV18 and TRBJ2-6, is NAGVMQNPRHLVRRRGQEARLRCSPMKGHSHVYWYRQLPEEGLKFMVYLQKENIIDESGMPKERFSAEFPKEGPSILRIQQVVRGDSAAYFCASSPMEIRDSLSGANVPTFGAGSRLTVL.

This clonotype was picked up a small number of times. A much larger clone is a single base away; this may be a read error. The CDR3: CASSRGAGYERYF. The CDR3, as DNA: TGTGCCAGCAGCCGCGGCGCCGGCTACGAGCGGTACTTC. The V call is TRBV7-6, the J call TRBJ2-7; D remains unclear. Germline V lookup: CDR1 SGHVS, CDR2 FNYEAQ. The CDR3 is made up of 13 amino acids.

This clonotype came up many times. The CDR3 DNA reads as TGCAGCGTTGACAAGGAGGAAAGGGCATATGGCTACACCTTC. Translating gives CSVDKEERAYGYTF. The genes are TRBV29-1 and TRBJ1-2; D ambiguous. Germline assignment: CDR1 SQVTM and CDR2 ANQGSEA. Trimming stripped 3 bases from V and 5 bases from J, with 16 bases between. CDR3 size: 14 residues.

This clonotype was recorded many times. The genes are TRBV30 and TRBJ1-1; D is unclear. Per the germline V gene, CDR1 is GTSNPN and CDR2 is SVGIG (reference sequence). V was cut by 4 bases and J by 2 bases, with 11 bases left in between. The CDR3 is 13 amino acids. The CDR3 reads CAWNAGFNTEAFF. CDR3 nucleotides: TGTGCCTGGAATGCAGGATTTAACACTGAAGCTTTCTTT.

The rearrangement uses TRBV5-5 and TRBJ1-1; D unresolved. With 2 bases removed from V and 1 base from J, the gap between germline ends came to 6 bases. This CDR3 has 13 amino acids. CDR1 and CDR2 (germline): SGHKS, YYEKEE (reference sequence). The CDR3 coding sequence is TGTGCCAGCAGCTTCTACAGGAACACTGAAGCTTTCTTT. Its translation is CASSFYRNTEAFF. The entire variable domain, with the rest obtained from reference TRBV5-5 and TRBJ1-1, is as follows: DAGVTQSPTHLIKTRGQQVTLRCSPISGHKSVSWYQQVLGQGPQFIFQYYEKEERGRGNFPDRFSARQFPNYSSELNVNALLLGDSALYLCASSFYRNTEAFFGQGTRLTVV.

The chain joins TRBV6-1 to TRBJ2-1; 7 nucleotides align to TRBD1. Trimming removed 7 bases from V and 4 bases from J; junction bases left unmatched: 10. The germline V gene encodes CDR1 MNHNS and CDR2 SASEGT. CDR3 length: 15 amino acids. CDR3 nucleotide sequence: TGTGCCAGCAATATGTGGGACAGTAAATACAATGAGCAGTTCTTC. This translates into CASNMWDSKYNEQFF.

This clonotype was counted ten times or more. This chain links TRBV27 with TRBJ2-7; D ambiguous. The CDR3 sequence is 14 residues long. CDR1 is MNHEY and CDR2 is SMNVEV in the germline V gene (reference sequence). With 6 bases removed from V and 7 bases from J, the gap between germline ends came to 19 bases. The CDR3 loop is CASSPLAALGEQYF. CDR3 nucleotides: TGTGCCAGCAGCCCATTGGCGGCCCTGGGGGAGCAGTACTTC.

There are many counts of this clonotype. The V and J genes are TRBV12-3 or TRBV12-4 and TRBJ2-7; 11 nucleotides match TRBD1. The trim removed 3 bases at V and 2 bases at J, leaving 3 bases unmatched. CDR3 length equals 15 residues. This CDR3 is CASSFGTGGTYEQYF. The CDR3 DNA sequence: TGTGCCAGCAGTTTCGGGACAGGGGGTACCTACGAGCAGTACTTC.

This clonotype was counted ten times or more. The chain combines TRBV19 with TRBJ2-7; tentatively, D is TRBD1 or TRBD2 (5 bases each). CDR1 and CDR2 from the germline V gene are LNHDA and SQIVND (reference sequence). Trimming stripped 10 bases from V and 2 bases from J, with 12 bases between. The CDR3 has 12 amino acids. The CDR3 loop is CATREGTYEQYF. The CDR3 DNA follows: TGTGCCACCCGCGAGGGGACCTACGAGCAGTACTTC. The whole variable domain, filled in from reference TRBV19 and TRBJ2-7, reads DGGITQSPKYLFRKEGQNVTLSCEQNLNHDAMYWYRQDPGQGLRLIYYSQIVNDFQKGDIAEGYSVSREKKESFPLTVTSAQKNPTAFYLCATREGTYEQYFGPGTRLTVT.

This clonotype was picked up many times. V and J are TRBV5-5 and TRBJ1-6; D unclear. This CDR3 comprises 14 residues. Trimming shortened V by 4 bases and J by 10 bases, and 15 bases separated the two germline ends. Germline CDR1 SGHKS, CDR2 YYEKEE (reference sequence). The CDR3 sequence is CASSTSGSWSPLHF. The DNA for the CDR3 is TGTGCCAGCAGCACCTCAGGATCTTGGTCACCCCTCCACTTT.

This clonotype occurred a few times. CDR3 loop: CASRGGTSPPNEQFF. In nucleotides, the CDR3 is TGTGCCAGCAGGGGGGGGACTAGCCCCCCCAATGAGCAGTTCTTC. The chain recombines TRBV6-1 with TRBJ2-1; 9 bases agree with TRBD2. This CDR3 contains 15 residues. Germline loops: CDR1 MNHNS, CDR2 SASEGT. V was clipped by 6 bases and J by 6 bases; unmatched bases: 9.

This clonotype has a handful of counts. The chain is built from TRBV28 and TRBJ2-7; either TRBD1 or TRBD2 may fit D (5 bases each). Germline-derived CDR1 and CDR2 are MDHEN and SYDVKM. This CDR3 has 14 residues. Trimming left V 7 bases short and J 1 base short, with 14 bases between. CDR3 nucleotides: TGTGCCAGCAACCAACGGGACGTATCCTACGAGCAGTACTTC. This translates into CASNQRDVSYEQYF.

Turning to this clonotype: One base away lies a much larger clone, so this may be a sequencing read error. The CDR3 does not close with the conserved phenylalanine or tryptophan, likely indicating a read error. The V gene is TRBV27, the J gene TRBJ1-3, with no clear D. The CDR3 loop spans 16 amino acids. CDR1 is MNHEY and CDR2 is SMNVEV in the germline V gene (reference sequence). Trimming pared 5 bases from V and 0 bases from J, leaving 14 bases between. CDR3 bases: TGTGCCAGCAGTCCCCTAACCGGCCTCTCTGGAAACACCATATATTAT. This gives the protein CASSPLTGLSGNTIYY.

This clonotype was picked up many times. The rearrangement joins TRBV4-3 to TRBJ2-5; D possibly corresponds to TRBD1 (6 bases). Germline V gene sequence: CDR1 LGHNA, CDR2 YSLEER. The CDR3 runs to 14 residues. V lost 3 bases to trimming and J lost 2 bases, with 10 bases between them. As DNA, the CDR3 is TGCGCCAGCAGCCAGTTTCAGGGGCAAGAGACCCAGTACTTC. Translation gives CASSQFQGQETQYF.